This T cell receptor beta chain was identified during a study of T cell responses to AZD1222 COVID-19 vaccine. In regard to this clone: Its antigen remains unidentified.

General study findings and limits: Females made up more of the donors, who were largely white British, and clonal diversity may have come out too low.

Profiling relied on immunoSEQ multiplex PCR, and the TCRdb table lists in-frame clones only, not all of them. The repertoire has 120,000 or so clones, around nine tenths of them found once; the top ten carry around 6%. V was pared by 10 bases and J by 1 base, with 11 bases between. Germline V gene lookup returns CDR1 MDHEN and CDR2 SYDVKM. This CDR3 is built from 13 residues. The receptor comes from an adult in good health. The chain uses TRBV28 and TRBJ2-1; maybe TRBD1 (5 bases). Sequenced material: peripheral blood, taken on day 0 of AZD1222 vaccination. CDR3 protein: CATGQGSYNEQFF. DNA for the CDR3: TGTGCCACCGGGCAGGGTTCCTACAATGAGCAGTTCTTC.